This T cell receptor (beta chain) was recorded in a study of T cell clonality in common variable immunodeficiency. Many counts were recorded for this clone. Its antigen is still unknown. The read halts 3 residues ahead of the CDR3 end, with the missing end drawn from the germline J gene. Points from the study as a whole: Reportedly, TCR beta sequences from common variable immunodeficiency showed fewer deletions and N-nucleotide insertions.

The germline V gene encodes CDR1 SGDLS and CDR2 YYNGEE. With V trimmed by 7 bases and J by 0 bases, 12 bases remained unmatched. This CDR3 contains 17 residues. The table came from immunoSEQ multiplex PCR; TCRdb's copy has only in-frame clones and leaves some out. The profile covers more than 20,000 clones, none occurring a single time. The J gene is TRBJ1-3, the V gene TRBV9, with 8 bases aligning to TRBD1. The sample consisted of peripheral blood mononuclear cells. This sequence was found in a human donor with common variable immunodeficiency. The covered CDR3 bases are TGTGCCAGCTCGGTTAAGGGACAGGTACTCTCTGGAAACACC. Translating gives CASSVKGQVLSGNT. The CDR3 as a whole reads CASSVKGQVLSGNTIYF.